The rows below give T cell receptor beta chains drawn from one sample of a study of radiation and T cells in renal cell carcinoma. Generated by immunoSEQ multiplex PCR, the TCRdb table keeps only in-frame clones and is missing some. This table holds about 120,000 clones, roughly four fifths found once. Material: blood, obtained from a patient whose treatment included radiotherapy and nephrectomy. The receptors derive from a woman in her sixties or seventies with renal cell carcinoma. CDR3s include the opening cysteine and the closing phenylalanine or tryptophan. A D gene is named only where the DNA matches it firmly. Clone size is shown for a subset of rows, as once, few, many or a class of expanded clone.

v_call	clone_size	j_call	cdr3_length	d_call	cdr3_aa	cdr3_nt
TRBV9	NA	TRBJ1-5	15	NA	CASSPLGDSNQPQHF	TGTGCCAGCAGCCCCCTCGGAGATAGCAATCAGCCCCAGCATTTT
TRBV29-1	NA	TRBJ2-2	14	TRBD2	CSVELSGTTGELFF	TGCAGCGTTGAACTAAGCGGGACCACCGGGGAGCTGTTTTTT
TRBV9	NA	TRBJ2-7	14	NA	CASSPLGGAGEQYF	TGTGCCAGCAGCCCTTTGGGGGGGGCGGGCGAGCAGTACTTC
TRBV5-1	NA	TRBJ2-3	14	TRBD1	CASSLVGGLDTQYF	TGCGCCAGCAGCTTGGTAGGGGGCTTAGATACGCAGTATTTT
TRBV6-1	NA	TRBJ1-1	16	TRBD1	CASSDNRGRVTTEAFF	TGTGCCAGCAGTGATAACAGGGGGCGTGTTACCACTGAAGCTTTCTTT
TRBV9	NA	TRBJ2-5	14	TRBD1	CASSPQQGRETQYF	TGTGCCAGCAGCCCTCAACAGGGGCGAGAGACCCAGTACTTC
TRBV25-1	NA	TRBJ2-5	14	TRBD1	CASSAWTGVQTQYF	TGTGCCAGCAGTGCATGGACAGGGGTACAGACCCAGTACTTC
TRBV28	once	TRBJ1-1	15	NA	CASSPLRDRRTEAFF	TGTGCCAGCAGTCCCCTCAGAGACAGGAGGACTGAAGCTTTCTTT
TRBV6-1	NA	TRBJ1-4	12	NA	CASSEAGEKLFF	TGTGCCAGCAGTGAAGCCGGTGAAAAACTGTTTTTT
TRBV7-9	few	TRBJ2-6	18	TRBD1	CASSHQKQGAPGANVLTF	TGTGCCAGCAGCCATCAAAAACAGGGGGCTCCCGGGGCCAACGTCCTGACTTTC
TRBV28	NA	TRBJ1-2	15	NA	CASSSPLRDNYGYTF	TGTGCCAGCAGTTCTCCTCTCAGGGATAACTATGGCTACACCTTC
TRBV29-1	few	TRBJ1-1	11	NA	CSVESLTEAFF	TGCAGCGTTGAGTCCCTCACTGAAGCTTTCTTT
TRBV27	NA	TRBJ2-3	16	TRBD2	CASSLSLAGTQYTQYF	TGTGCCAGCAGTTTATCCCTAGCGGGGACCCAGTATACGCAGTATTTT
TRBV2	NA	TRBJ1-3	14	NA	CASRLGASGNTIYF	TGTGCCAGCAGGCTCGGGGCCTCTGGAAACACCATATATTTT
TRBV9	NA	TRBJ2-7	12	NA	CASEGSSYEQYF	TGTGCCAGCGAGGGGAGCTCCTACGAGCAGTACTTC
TRBV5-1	NA	TRBJ1-1	15	NA	CASSLAEFMNTEAFF	TGCGCCAGCAGCTTGGCCGAGTTCATGAACACTGAAGCTTTCTTT
TRBV2	NA	TRBJ2-7	12	TRBD2	CASSLSGGEQYF	TGTGCCAGCAGTTTATCGGGGGGGGAGCAGTACTTC
TRBV5-5	NA	TRBJ1-6	16	TRBD1	CASSILNDRGRSPLHF	TGTGCCAGCAGCATACTGAACGACAGGGGCCGTTCACCCCTCCACTTT
TRBV27	NA	TRBJ2-1	20	TRBD2	CASSPLPGLAGGRGYNEQFF	TGTGCCAGCAGTCCGCTTCCGGGACTAGCGGGAGGGCGGGGCTACAATGAGCAGTTCTTC
TRBV7-2	NA	TRBJ2-7	15	TRBD1	CASSTLGTGYYEQYF	TGTGCCAGCAGCACGCTCGGGACAGGGTACTACGAGCAGTACTTC
TRBV4-3	NA	TRBJ2-7	14	NA	CASSQAQKSYEQYF	TGCGCCAGCAGCCAAGCACAGAAATCCTACGAGCAGTACTTC
TRBV6-6	NA	TRBJ2-5	14	TRBD1	CASSPGQGLETQYF	TGTGCCAGCAGTCCGGGACAGGGGTTGGAGACCCAGTACTTC
TRBV5-1	NA	TRBJ1-2	14	NA	CASSLERGSYGYTF	TGCGCCAGCAGCTTGGAAAGGGGAAGCTATGGCTACACCTTC
TRBV2	NA	TRBJ2-3	13	NA	CASSEVQRDTQYF	TGTGCCAGCAGTGAAGTTCAGAGGGATACGCAGTATTTT
TRBV4-1	few	TRBJ2-7	13	NA	CASSPSESYEQYF	TGCGCCAGCAGCCCAAGCGAATCCTACGAGCAGTACTTC
TRBV19	NA	TRBJ2-3	14	NA	CASIGTYSTDTQYF	TGTGCCAGTATTGGGACATATAGCACAGATACGCAGTATTTT
TRBV15	once	TRBJ2-2	15	NA	CATSRDQGNTGELFF	TGTGCCACCAGCAGAGATCAAGGGAACACCGGGGAGCTGTTTTTT
TRBV7-9	NA	TRBJ2-1	16	NA	CASSLHGGSPYNEQFF	TGTGCCAGCAGCCTCCACGGGGGTAGCCCCTACAATGAGCAGTTCTTC
TRBV5-1	NA	TRBJ2-1	16	TRBD2	CASSDPGTSGENEQFF	TGCGCCAGCAGCGACCCCGGGACTAGCGGCGAAAATGAGCAGTTCTTC
TRBV6-1	NA	TRBJ1-2	16	NA	CASSELVEKGQGGYTF	TGTGCCAGCAGTGAACTGGTGGAAAAGGGGCAGGGTGGCTACACCTTC
TRBV6-5	NA	TRBJ1-2	12	NA	CASTTTPNGYTF	TGTGCCAGCACCACTACCCCGAATGGCTACACCTTC
TRBV15	NA	TRBJ2-2	16	NA	CATSSSGGGGTGELFF	TGTGCCACCAGCAGTAGCGGTGGAGGGGGGACCGGGGAGCTGTTTTTT
TRBV19	NA	TRBJ1-2	15	TRBD1	CASRGQGTMGYGYTF	TGTGCCAGTAGGGGACAGGGGACGATGGGGTATGGCTACACCTTC
TRBV5-1	NA	TRBJ2-5	15	NA	CASSLVGQNIETQYF	TGCGCCAGCAGCTTGGTAGGACAGAACATCGAGACCCAGTACTTC
TRBV2	NA	TRBJ2-5	15	NA	CASRSGPEPGETQYF	TGTGCCAGCAGATCAGGTCCCGAACCCGGTGAGACCCAGTACTTC
TRBV10-3	few	TRBJ2-1	14	TRBD2	CAIRAGETYNEQFF	TGTGCCATCAGAGCGGGGGAAACCTACAATGAGCAGTTCTTC
TRBV28	NA	TRBJ1-5	12	NA	CASRQSNQPQHF	TGTGCCAGCAGGCAAAGCAATCAGCCCCAGCATTTT
TRBV6-5	NA	TRBJ2-7	14	TRBD2	CASSWGGQGDEQYF	TGTGCCAGCAGCTGGGGAGGGCAGGGTGACGAGCAGTACTTC
TRBV7-9	NA	TRBJ2-1	16	TRBD1	CASSSNRGQSYNEQFF	TGTGCCAGCAGTTCAAACAGGGGGCAGAGCTACAATGAGCAGTTCTTC
TRBV4-1	few	TRBJ1-1	13	TRBD1	CASSQQGDTEAFF	TGCGCCAGCAGCCAGCAGGGGGACACTGAAGCTTTCTTT
TRBV5-5	few	TRBJ1-4	12	NA	CASSPPDEKLFF	TGTGCCAGCAGTCCACCGGATGAAAAACTGTTTTTT
TRBV9	NA	TRBJ2-5	15	NA	CASSVNGRVEETQYF	TGTGCCAGCAGCGTTAACGGAAGGGTAGAAGAGACCCAGTACTTC
TRBV19	NA	TRBJ1-3	17	NA	CASSPMRLQLSGNTIYF	TGTGCCAGTAGCCCAATGAGGTTACAGCTCTCTGGAAACACCATATATTTT
TRBV5-1	NA	TRBJ2-5	15	NA	CASAAPEGGAETQYF	TGCGCCAGCGCCGCCCCGGAGGGGGGTGCGGAGACCCAGTACTTC
TRBV6-5	NA	TRBJ1-2	14	NA	CASSSVQGRNGYTF	TGTGCCAGCAGTTCTGTACAGGGTAGGAATGGCTACACCTTC
TRBV11-3	NA	TRBJ2-1	14	NA	CASSPTAVSYEQFF	TGTGCCAGCAGCCCGACGGCCGTCTCTTATGAGCAGTTCTTC
TRBV19	NA	TRBJ1-5	15	NA	CASSIVELINQPQHF	TGTGCCAGTAGTATAGTCGAGCTTATCAATCAGCCCCAGCATTTT
TRBV28	NA	TRBJ2-7	16	TRBD1	CASSRPGTGGSYEQYF	TGTGCCAGCAGTCGTCCGGGGACAGGGGGCTCCTACGAGCAGTACTTC
TRBV28	few	TRBJ1-5	13	NA	CASGLRSNQPQHF	TGTGCCAGCGGACTGAGAAGCAATCAGCCCCAGCATTTT
TRBV7-2	NA	TRBJ1-4	18	NA	CASSLTLTGGHGGEKLFF	TGTGCCAGCAGCCTTACCCTGACCGGCGGACACGGGGGCGAAAAACTGTTTTTT
TRBV6-1	few	TRBJ2-7	14	TRBD1	CASSGTGSFWEQYF	TGTGCCAGCAGCGGGACAGGGTCGTTTTGGGAGCAGTACTTC
TRBV5-4	NA	TRBJ2-5	14	TRBD1	CASSSYDREETQYF	TGTGCCAGCAGTTCTTACGACAGGGAAGAGACCCAGTACTTC
TRBV28	NA	TRBJ1-1	13	NA	CASSGRRPPEAFF	TGTGCCAGCAGTGGGAGGCGCCCCCCGGAAGCTTTCTTT
TRBV21-1	NA	TRBJ1-2	17	NA	CASSTVDVWGANYGYTF	TGTGCCAGCAGCACCGTGGACGTCTGGGGCGCGAACTATGGCTACACCTTC